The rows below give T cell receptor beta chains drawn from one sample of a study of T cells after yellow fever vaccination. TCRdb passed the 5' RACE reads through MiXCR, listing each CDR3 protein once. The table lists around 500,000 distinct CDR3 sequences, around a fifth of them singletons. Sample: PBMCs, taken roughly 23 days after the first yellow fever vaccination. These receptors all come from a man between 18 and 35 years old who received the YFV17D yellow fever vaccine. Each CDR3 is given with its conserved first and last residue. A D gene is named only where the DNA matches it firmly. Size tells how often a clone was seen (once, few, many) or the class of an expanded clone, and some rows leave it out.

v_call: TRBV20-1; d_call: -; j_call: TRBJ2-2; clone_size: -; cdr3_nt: TGCAGTGCTAGAGTACCCTTTGACACCGGGGAGCTGTTTTTT; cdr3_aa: CSARVPFDTGELFF
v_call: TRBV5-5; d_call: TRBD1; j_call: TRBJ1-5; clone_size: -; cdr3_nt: TGTGCCAGCAGCTGGGCAGGGGGCTTGGATCAGCCCCAGCATTTT; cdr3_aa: CASSWAGGLDQPQHF
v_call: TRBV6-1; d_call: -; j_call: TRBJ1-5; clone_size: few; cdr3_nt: TGTGCCAGCAGGCAAAAGGGACCGAACAATCAGCCCCAGCATTTT; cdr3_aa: CASRQKGPNNQPQHF
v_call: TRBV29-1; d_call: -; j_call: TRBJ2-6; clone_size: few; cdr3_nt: TGCAGCGTGGCCGGAACCAGATCTGGGGCCAACGTCCTGACTTTC; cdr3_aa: CSVAGTRSGANVLTF
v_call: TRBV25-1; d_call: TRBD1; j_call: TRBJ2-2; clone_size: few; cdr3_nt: TGTGCCAGCAGTGGGGGGACAGGATCCTTCGGGGAGCTGTTTTTT; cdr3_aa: CASSGGTGSFGELFF
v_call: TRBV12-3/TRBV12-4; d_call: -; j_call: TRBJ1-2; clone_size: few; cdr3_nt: TGTGCCAGCAGTTTACCAGGTGCCTGGGGCTACACCTTC; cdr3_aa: CASSLPGAWGYTF
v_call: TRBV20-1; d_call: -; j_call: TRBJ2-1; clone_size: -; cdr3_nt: TGCAGTGCCGGGGACGCGGATCACAATGAGCAGTTCTTC; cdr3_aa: CSAGDADHNEQFF
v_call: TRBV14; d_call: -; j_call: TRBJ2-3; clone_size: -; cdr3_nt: TGTGCCAGCAGCTCGAGTAACAGCAACCCCACTACCGCAGATACGCAGTATTTT; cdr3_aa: CASSSSNSNPTTADTQYF
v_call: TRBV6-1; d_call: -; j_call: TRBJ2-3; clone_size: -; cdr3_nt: TGTGCCAGCAGCTCGGGACCGCCTTTCACAGATACGCAGTATTTT; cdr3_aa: CASSSGPPFTDTQYF
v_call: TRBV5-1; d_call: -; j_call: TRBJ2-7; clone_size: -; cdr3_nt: TGCGCCAGCAGCTTGGATTGGGCACCCTACGAGCAGTACTTC; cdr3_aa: CASSLDWAPYEQYF
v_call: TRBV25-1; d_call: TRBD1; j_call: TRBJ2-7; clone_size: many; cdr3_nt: TGTGCCAGCAGTGGCCCTACAGGGGGAGCATCTGAGCAGTACTTC; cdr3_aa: CASSGPTGGASEQYF
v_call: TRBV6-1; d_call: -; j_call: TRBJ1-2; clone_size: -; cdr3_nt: TGTGCCAGCAAGGGTCTGGGGAACTATGGCTACACCTTC; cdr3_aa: CASKGLGNYGYTF
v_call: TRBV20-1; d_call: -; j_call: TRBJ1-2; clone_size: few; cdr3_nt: TGCAGTGCTAGTGGGAGCTTCTATGGCTACACCTTC; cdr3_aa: CSASGSFYGYTF
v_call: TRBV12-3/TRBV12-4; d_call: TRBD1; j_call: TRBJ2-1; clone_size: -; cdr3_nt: TGTGCCAGCAGTTTTGAGGGACAGGGGGCAAGCAATGAGCAGTTCTTC; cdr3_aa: CASSFEGQGASNEQFF
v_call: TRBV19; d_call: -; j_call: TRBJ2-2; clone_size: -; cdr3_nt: TGTGCCAGTAGTATACAGGCCGTTAACACCGGGGAGCTGTTTTTT; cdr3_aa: CASSIQAVNTGELFF
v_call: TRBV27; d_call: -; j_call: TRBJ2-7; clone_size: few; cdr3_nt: TGTGCCAGCAGAGGACGGAACTACGAGCAGTACTTC; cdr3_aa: CASRGRNYEQYF
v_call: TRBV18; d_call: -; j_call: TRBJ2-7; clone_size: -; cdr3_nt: TGTGCCAGCTCACCACCAAACAGCGCCTACGAGCAGTACTTC; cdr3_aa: CASSPPNSAYEQYF
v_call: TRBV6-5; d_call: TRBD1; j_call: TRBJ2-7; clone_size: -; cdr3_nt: TGTGCCAGCAGTTACACCCGGACAGGGACCTACGAGCAGTACTTC; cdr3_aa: CASSYTRTGTYEQYF
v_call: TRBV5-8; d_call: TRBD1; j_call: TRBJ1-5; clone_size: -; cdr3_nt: TGTGCCAGCAGCTTGGCCAGGGGGCTCCTCCGTCAGCCCCAGCATTTT; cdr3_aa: CASSLARGLLRQPQHF
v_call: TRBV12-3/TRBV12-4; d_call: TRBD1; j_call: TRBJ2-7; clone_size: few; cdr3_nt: TGTGCCAGCAGTTTTGTGACAGGGTGGTACGAGCAGTACTTC; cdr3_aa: CASSFVTGWYEQYF
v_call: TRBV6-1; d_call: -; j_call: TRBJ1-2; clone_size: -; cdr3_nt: TGTGCCAGCAGTAGCCCGGGACACGTATTTGTCTACACCTTC; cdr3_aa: CASSSPGHVFVYTF
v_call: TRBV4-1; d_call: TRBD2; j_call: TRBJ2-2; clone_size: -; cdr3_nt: TGCGCCAGCAGCCAGAGAGCGGGGCCGAACACCGGGGAGCTGTTTTTT; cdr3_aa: CASSQRAGPNTGELFF
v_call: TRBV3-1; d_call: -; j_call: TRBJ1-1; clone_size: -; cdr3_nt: TGTGCCAGCAGCCGGGCCACTGAAGCTTTCTTT; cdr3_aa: CASSRATEAFF
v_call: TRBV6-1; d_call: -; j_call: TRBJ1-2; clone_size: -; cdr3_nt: TGTGCCAGCAGTCGTTCCGGGACACGGGGCTATGGCTACACCTTC; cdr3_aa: CASSRSGTRGYGYTF
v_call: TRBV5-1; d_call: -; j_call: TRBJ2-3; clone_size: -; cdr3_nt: TGCGCCAGCAGCGGCCAGGGGTCAGATACGCAGTATTTT; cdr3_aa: CASSGQGSDTQYF
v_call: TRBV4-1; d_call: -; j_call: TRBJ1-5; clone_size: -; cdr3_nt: TGCGCCAGCAGGGACGCCCCGGGGGCCCTGCTAAATCAGCCCCAGCATTTT; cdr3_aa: CASRDAPGALLNQPQHF
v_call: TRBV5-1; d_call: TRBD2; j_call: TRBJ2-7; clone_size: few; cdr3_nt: TGCGCCAGCAGCTCCGCTCTAGCGGGGGGAGGAGGGGACGAGCAGTACTTC; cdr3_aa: CASSSALAGGGGDEQYF
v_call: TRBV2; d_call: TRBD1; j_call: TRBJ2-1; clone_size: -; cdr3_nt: TGTGCCAGCAGTGAACAGGGGGCATCCTACAATGAGCAGTTCTTC; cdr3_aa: CASSEQGASYNEQFF
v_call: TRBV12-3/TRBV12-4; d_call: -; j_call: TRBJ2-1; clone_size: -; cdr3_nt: TGTGCCAGCAGTTTGACTAGACCCGAAGGGAAGTTCTTC; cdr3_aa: CASSLTRPEGKFF
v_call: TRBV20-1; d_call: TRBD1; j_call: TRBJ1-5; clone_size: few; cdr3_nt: TGCAGTGCTAGACCCAAAGACAGGGAGCTTCAGCCCCAGCATTTT; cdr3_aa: CSARPKDRELQPQHF
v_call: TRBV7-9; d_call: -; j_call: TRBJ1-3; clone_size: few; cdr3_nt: TGTGCCAGCAGCCGCTTTGGGACCTTAGGAGGAAACACCATATATTTT; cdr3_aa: CASSRFGTLGGNTIYF
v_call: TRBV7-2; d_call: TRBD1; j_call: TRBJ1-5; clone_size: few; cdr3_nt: TGTGCCAGCAGCTTGGAGGACAGGCCGCGCAGGAATCAGCCCCAGCATTTT; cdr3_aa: CASSLEDRPRRNQPQHF
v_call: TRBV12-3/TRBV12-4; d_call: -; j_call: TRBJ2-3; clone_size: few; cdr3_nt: TGTGCCAGCAAACCCGGGACTGTCACAGATACGCAGTATTTT; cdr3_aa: CASKPGTVTDTQYF
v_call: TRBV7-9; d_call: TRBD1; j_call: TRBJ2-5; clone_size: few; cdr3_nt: TGTGCCAGCAGCTTAGCTCCAGGGGGCGCCGAGACCCAGTACTTC; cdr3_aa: CASSLAPGGAETQYF
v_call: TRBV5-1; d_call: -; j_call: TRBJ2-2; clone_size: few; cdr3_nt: TGCGCCAGCACCGACGAAGGTCCAGGGATAAACACCGGGGAGCTGTTTTTT; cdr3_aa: CASTDEGPGINTGELFF
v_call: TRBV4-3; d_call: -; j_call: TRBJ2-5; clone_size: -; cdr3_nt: TGCGCCAGCAGCCGAAGGTGGGGGGAGACCCAGTACTTC; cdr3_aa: CASSRRWGETQYF
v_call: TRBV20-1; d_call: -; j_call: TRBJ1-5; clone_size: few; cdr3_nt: TGCAGTGCAGACGAACCAGACATACACCAGCCCCAGCATTTT; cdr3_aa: CSADEPDIHQPQHF
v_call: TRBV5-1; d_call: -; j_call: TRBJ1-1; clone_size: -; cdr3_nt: TGCGCCAGCAGCTTGCTTGAGTCCTACACTGAAGCTTTCTTT; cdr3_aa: CASSLLESYTEAFF
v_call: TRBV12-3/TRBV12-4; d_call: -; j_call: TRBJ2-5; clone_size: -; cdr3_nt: TGTGCCAGCAGCGCCACCGCGTGGGGTGGGACCCAGTACTTC; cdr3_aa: CASSATAWGGTQYF
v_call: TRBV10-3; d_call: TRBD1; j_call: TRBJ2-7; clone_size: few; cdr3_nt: TGTGCCACCATGGGGGACAGCTCCTACGAGCAGTACTTC; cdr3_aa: CATMGDSSYEQYF
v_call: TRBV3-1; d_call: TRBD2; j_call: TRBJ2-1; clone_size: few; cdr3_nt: TGTGCCGTGGGTAAGACTAGCGGTTTAACCTACAATGAGCAGTTCTTC; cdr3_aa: CAVGKTSGLTYNEQFF
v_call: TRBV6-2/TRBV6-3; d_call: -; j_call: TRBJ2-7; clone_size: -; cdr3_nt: TGTGCCAGCAGTTACCCCGTGGGATCTGGGGGTCGCTACGAGCAGTACTTC; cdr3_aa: CASSYPVGSGGRYEQYF
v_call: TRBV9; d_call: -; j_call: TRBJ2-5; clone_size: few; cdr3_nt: TGTGCCAGCAACCGCGTAGGGACCGAAGAGACCCAGTACTTC; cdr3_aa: CASNRVGTEETQYF
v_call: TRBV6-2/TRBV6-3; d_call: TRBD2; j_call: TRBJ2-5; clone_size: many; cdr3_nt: TGTGCCACCCGACTAGCGGGGGACGAGACCCAGTACTTC; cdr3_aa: CATRLAGDETQYF
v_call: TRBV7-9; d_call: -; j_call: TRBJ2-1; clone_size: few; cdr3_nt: TGTGCCAGCACCCCCGGTGAGGGGCGGCCGGCCAATGAGCAGTTCTTC; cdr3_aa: CASTPGEGRPANEQFF
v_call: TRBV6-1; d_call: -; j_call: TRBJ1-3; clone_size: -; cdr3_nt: TGTGCCAGCAGTCCTATTCGGGGAGCCGGAAACACCATATATTTT; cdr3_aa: CASSPIRGAGNTIYF
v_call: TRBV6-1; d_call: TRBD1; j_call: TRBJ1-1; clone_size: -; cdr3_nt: TGTGCCAGCAGCCAAAGACAGGGAAACACTGAAGCTTTCTTT; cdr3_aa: CASSQRQGNTEAFF
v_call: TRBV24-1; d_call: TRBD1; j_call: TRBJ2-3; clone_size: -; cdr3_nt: TGTGCCACCAGTGATAGTGGGACAGGGAGAAGCACAGATACGCAGTATTTT; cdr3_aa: CATSDSGTGRSTDTQYF
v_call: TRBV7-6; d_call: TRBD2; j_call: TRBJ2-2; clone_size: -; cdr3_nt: TGTGCCAGCAGCCCCAATAGTGGAGCGGGGGTCCACACCGGGGAGCTGTTTTTT; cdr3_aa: CASSPNSGAGVHTGELFF
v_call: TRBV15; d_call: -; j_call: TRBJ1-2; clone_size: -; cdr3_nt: TGTGCCACCAGCACCAACAGGGTTAACTATGGCTACACCTTC; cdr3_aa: CATSTNRVNYGYTF
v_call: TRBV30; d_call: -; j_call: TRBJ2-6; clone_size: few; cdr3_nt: TGTGCCTGTGGCTCTGGGGCCAACGTCCTGACTTTC; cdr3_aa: CACGSGANVLTF
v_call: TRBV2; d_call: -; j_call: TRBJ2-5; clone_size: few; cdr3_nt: TGTGCCAGCAGTGTTTTCGGGGGGCAGGAGACCCAGTACTTC; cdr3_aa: CASSVFGGQETQYF
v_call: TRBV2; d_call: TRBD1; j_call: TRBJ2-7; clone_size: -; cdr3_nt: TGTGCCAGCCGGGACAGGGGGGAAAACGAGCAGTACTTC; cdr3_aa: CASRDRGENEQYF
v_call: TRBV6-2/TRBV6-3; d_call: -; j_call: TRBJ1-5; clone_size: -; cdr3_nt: TGTGCCAGCAGTTACAGGGGTAGCAATCAGCCCCAGCATTTT; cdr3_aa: CASSYRGSNQPQHF
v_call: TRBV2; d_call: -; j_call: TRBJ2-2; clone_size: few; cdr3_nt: TGTGCCAGCAGTGAATGGGGCCCGAACACCGGGGAGCTGTTTTTT; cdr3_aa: CASSEWGPNTGELFF